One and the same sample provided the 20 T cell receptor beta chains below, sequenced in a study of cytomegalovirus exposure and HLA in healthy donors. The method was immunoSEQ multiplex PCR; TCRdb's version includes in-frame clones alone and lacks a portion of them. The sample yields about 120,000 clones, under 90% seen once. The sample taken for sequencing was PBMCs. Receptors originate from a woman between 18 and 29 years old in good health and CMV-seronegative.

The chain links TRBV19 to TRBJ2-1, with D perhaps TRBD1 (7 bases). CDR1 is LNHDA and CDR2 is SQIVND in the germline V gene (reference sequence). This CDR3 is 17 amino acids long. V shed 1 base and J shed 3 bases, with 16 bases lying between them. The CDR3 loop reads CASSIGRQGGFYNEQFF. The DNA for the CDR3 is TGTGCCAGTAGTATAGGCAGACAGGGAGGATTCTACAATGAGCAGTTCTTC.

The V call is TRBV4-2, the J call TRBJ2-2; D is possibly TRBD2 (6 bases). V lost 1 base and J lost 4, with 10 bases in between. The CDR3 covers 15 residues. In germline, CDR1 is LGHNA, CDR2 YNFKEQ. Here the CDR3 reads CASSQGEEGTGELFF. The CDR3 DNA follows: TGTGCCAGCAGCCAAGGAGAGGAGGGCACCGGGGAGCTGTTTTTT.

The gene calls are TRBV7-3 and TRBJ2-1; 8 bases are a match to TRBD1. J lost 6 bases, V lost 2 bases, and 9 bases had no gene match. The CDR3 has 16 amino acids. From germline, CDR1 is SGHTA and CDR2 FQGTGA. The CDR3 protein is CASSLLSGGDGNEQFF. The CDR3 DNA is TGTGCCAGCAGCTTATTGTCAGGGGGCGATGGCAATGAGCAGTTCTTC.

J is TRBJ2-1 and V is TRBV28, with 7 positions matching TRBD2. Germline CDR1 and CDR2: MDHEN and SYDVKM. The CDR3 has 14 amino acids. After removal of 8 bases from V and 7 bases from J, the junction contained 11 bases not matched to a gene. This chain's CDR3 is CASGTGLDINEQFF. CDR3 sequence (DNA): TGTGCCAGCGGAACCGGACTAGATATAAATGAGCAGTTCTTC.

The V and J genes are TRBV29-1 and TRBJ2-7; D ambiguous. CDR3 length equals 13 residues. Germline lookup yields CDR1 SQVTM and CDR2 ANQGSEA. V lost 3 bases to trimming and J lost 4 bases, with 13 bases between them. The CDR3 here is CSVDLGREYEQYF. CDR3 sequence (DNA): TGCAGCGTTGATTTGGGCAGAGAATACGAGCAGTACTTC.

This CDR3 is CASSPTTGGNTIYF. In DNA form, the CDR3 reads TGTGCCAGCAGCCCCACGACAGGGGGAAACACCATATATTTT. The gene calls are TRBV9 and TRBJ1-3; 7 bases line up with TRBD1. V was clipped by 4 bases and J by 4 bases; unmatched bases: 5. CDR1 and CDR2 from the germline V gene are SGDLS and YYNGEE. The CDR3 length is 14 residues.

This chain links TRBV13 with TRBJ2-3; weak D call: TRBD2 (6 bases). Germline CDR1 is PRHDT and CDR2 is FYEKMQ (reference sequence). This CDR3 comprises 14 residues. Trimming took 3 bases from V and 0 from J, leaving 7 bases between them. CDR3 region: CASSFRGSTDTQYF. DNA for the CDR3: TGTGCCAGCAGCTTCCGGGGGAGCACAGATACGCAGTATTTT.

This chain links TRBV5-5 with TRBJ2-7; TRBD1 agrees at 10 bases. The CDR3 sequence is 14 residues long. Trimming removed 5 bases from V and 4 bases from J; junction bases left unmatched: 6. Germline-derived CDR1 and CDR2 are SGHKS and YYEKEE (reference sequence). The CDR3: CASSWDRGRYEQYF. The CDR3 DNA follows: TGTGCCAGCAGTTGGGACAGGGGCAGGTACGAGCAGTACTTC.

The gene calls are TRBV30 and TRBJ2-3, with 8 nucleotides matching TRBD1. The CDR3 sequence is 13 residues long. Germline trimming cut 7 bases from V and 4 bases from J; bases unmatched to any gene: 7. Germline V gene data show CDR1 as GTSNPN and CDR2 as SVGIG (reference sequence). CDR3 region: CAFNQGASDTQYF. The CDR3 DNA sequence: TGTGCCTTCAATCAGGGGGCCTCAGATACGCAGTATTTT.

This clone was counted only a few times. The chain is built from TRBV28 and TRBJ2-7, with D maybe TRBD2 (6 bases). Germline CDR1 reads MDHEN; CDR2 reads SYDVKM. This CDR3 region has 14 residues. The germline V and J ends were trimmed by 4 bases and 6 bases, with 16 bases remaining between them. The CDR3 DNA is TGTGCCAGCAGTTCCCGGGTAGCGGAAGGCGAGCAGTACTTC. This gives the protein CASSSRVAEGEQYF.

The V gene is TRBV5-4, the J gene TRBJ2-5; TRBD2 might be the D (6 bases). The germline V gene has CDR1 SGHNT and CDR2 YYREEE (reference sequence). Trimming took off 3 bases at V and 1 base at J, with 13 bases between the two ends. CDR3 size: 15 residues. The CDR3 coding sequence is TGTGCCAGCAGCTGGGGTAGCGGAGCCCAAGAGACCCAGTACTTC. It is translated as CASSWGSGAQETQYF.

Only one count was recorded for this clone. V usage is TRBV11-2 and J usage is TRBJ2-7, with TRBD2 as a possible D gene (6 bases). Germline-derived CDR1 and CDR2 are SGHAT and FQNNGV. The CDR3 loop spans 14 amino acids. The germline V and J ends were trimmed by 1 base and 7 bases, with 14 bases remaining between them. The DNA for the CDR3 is TGTGCCAGCAGCTTAGGGGCGCGGGGTATTGAGCAGTACTTC. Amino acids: CASSLGARGIEQYF.

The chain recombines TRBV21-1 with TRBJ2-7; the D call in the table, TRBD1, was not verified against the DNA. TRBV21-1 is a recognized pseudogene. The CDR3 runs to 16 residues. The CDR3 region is CASSLRVRDRAHEQYF. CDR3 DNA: TGTGCCAGCAGCTTAAGGGTCCGGGACAGGGCCCACGAGCAGTACTTC.

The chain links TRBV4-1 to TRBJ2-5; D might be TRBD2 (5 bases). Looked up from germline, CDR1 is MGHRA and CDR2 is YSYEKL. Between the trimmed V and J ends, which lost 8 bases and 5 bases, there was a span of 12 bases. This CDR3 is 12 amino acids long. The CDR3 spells CASRGIGETQYF. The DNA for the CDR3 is TGCGCCAGCCGGGGTATTGGGGAGACCCAGTACTTC.

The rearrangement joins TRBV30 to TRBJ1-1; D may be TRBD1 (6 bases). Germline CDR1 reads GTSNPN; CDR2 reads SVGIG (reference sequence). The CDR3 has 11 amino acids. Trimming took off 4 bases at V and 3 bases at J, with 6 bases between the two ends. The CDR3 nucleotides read TGTGCCTGGACAGGGGACACTGAAGCTTTCTTT. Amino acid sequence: CAWTGDTEAFF.

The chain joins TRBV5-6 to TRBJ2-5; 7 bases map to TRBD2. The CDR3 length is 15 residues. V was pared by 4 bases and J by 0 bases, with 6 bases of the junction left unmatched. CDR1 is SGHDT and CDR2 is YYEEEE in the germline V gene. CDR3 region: CASSPAGEYQETQYF. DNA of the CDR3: TGTGCCAGCAGCCCCGCGGGGGAGTACCAAGAGACCCAGTACTTC.

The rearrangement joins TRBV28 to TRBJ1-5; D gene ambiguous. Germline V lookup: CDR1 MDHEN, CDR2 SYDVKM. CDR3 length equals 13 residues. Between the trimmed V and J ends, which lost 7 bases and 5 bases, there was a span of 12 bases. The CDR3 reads CASTLMEYQPQHF. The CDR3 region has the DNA TGTGCCAGCACCTTGATGGAGTATCAGCCCCAGCATTTT.

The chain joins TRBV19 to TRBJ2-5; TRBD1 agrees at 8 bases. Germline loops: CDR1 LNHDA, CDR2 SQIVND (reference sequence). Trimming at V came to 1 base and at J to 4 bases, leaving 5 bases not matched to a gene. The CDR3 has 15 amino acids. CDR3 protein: CASSIVGRGRETQYF. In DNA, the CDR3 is TGTGCCAGTAGTATAGTGGGCAGGGGGCGAGAGACCCAGTACTTC.

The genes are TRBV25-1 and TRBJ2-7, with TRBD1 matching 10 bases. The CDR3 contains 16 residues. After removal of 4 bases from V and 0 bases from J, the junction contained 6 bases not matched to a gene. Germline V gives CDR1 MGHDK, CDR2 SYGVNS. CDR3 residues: CASSGGTGAPSYEQYF. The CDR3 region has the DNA TGTGCCAGCAGTGGGGGGACAGGGGCCCCCTCCTACGAGCAGTACTTC.

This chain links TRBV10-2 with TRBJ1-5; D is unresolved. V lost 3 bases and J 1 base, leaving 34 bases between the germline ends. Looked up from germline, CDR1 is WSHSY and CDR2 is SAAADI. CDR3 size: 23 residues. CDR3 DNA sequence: TGCGCCAGCAGTGACGGACTACTTATCTCTCGGGTATCAGTGGCAAGGAGCAATCAGCCCCAGCATTTT. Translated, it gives CASSDGLLISRVSVARSNQPQHF.